This TCR beta chain was identified in a study of blood T cell repertoires in COVID-19. On the study more broadly: Collection of acute and convalescent COVID-19 samples took place in the United States, Italy and Spain.

Clones were read by immunoSEQ multiplex PCR, and TCRdb kept only the in-frame ones, dropping some. The table lists about 190,000 clones, around nine tenths of them singletons. This clonotype was obtained from a man aged 25-40 years with acute or convalescent COVID-19. The sample comprised peripheral blood.

This chain's CDR3 is CAWSSVSGNTIYF. The CDR3 DNA follows: TGTGCCTGGAGTTCGGTTTCTGGAAACACCATATATTTT. V and J are TRBV30 and TRBJ1-3; D uncertain. Per the germline V gene, CDR1 is GTSNPN and CDR2 is SVGIG (reference sequence). Trimming removed 2 bases from V and 1 base from J, with 6 bases in between. The CDR3 length is 13 residues.